The clone carrying this T cell receptor beta chain was found many times. Its antigen is unidentified. The V gene's germline CDR1 is SEHNR and CDR2 FQNEAQ (reference sequence). J lost 4 bases, V lost 5 bases, and 13 bases had no gene match. The CDR3 contains 17 residues. These data originate in a study of T cells in Graves' hyperthyroidism and ophthalmopathy. Study-wide context: Staff took peripheral blood when the initial diagnosis was made, before any treatment began.

From RNA transcripts, TCR beta CDR3 regions were amplified. During a first-round RT-PCR of the TCR CDR3, the HTBI primer set was used. TCRdb ran MiXCR on the multiplex PCR reads and lists one entry per CDR3 protein. Of approximately 220,000 distinct CDR3 sequences listed, around 18% are singletons. Findings and caveats of the study: Within blood appeared most thyroid clonotypes that had expanded above 0.001.

It was uncontrolled infection, other autoimmune disease, pregnancy or lactation that excluded patients. Diagnoses were established using clinical symptoms, serum thyroxine and TRAb, thyroid ultrasound and orbital computed tomography. The rearrangement joins TRBV7-9 to TRBJ2-3; 9 nucleotides agree with TRBD1. The sequenced sample consisted of blood. The source is a man in his forties with Graves' hyperthyroidism. The CDR3 DNA reads TGTGCCAGCAGCCCCGGGACAGGGCGACCTCCCGCAGATACGCAGTATTTT. Its protein is CASSPGTGRPPADTQYF. The variable domain in full, with the rest retrieved from reference TRBV7-9 and TRBJ2-3, is DTGVSQNPRHKITKRGQNVTFRCDPISEHNRLYWYRQTLGQGPEFLTYFQNEAQLEKSRLLSDRFSAERPKGSFSTLEIQRTEQGDSAMYLCASSPGTGRPPADTQYFGPGTRLTVL.